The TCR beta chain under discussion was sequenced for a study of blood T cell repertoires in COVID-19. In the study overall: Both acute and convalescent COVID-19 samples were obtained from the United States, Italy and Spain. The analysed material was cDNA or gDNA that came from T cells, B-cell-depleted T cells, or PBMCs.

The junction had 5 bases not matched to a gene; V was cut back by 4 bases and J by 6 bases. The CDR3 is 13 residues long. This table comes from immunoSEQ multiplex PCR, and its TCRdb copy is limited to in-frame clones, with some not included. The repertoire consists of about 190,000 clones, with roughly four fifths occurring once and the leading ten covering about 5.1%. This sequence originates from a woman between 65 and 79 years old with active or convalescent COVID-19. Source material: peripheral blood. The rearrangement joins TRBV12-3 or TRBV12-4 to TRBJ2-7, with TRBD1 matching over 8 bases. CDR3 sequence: CASSYGQGSEQYF. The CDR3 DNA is TGTGCCAGCAGTTATGGACAGGGTAGCGAGCAGTACTTC.